The clone carrying this T cell receptor beta chain was seen a few times. Its antigen is still unknown. Out of around 10 ml of fresh peripheral blood came the PBMCs. V shed 5 bases and J 6 bases; nucleotides not matched to a gene: 11. CDR1 and CDR2 (germline): LNHDA, SQIVND (reference sequence). The CDR3 is 17 residues long. The sample is drawn from a study of T cells in Graves' hyperthyroidism and ophthalmopathy. Study-level results: Appearing also in blood were most of the thyroid clonotypes expanded above 0.001. The model anticipated ophthalmopathy a median about six months pre-onset.

TCR beta CDR3 sequences were amplified from RNA transcripts. First-round RT-PCR targeting the TCR CDR3 was performed with the HTBI primer set. TCRdb re-called the multiplex PCR reads with MiXCR, one entry per CDR3 protein. The sample includes 300,000 to 350,000 distinct CDR3 sequences, roughly 14% of them seen just once. The TCR comes from a woman in her twenties or thirties with Graves' hyperthyroidism. This chain joins TRBV19 and TRBJ2-2; 11 bases align to TRBD1. The sample consisted of blood. CDR3 bases: TGTGCCAGTAGTCCCTTTTTTTGGGACAGGGGGTCCGGGGAGCTGTTTTTT. It translates to CASSPFFWDRGSGELFF.